One sample yielded the 29 T cell receptor beta chains listed below, sequenced in a study of Ad26.COV2.S vaccination and SARS-CoV-2 variants. The repertoire was sequenced with immunoSEQ multiplex PCR; TCRdb's copy has only in-frame clones and lacks some. In the table there are some 340,000 clones, 85% to 90% of which are singletons. The treatment: 15 to 20 received Ad26.COV2.S at low or high dose, single or two shots; about 5 received placebo; per-sample allocation not given. Each sample was drawn 63 days after the first injection (of vaccine or placebo). The source material was peripheral blood, sampled in a trial of Ad26.COV2.S vaccine versus placebo. The receptor source for this set is a person aged 18-60 years who received the Ad26.COV2.S COVID-19 vaccine or a placebo.

The table lists this clone with a count of one. The gene calls are TRBV18 and TRBJ1-2; D is unresolved. The V and J ends lost 3 bases and 7 bases respectively, with 18 bases between them. The CDR3 has 15 residues. Germline V CDR1 and CDR2: KGHSH, LQKENI. The CDR3 reads CASSPGVPAYFGYTF. The DNA of the CDR3 is TGTGCCAGCTCACCCGGGGTGCCGGCCTATTTTGGCTACACCTTC.

The J gene is TRBJ2-7, the V gene TRBV7-2; a weak D match, TRBD1 (6 bases). Trimming took 3 bases from V and 3 from J, leaving 15 bases between them. Germline assignment: CDR1 SGHTA and CDR2 FQGNSA. This CDR3 has 15 residues. CDR3 DNA sequence: TGTGCCAGCAGCTTTTCGACAGGAGGCTTCTACGAGCAGTACTTC. This gives the protein CASSFSTGGFYEQYF. Looking up the rest from reference TRBV7-2 and TRBJ2-7 gives the full variable domain: GAGVSQSPSNKVTEKGKDVELRCDPISGHTALYWYRQSLGQGLEFLIYFQGNSAPDKSGLPSDRFSAERTGGSVSTLTIQRTQQEDSAVYLCASSFSTGGFYEQYFGPGTRLTVT.

J is TRBJ1-1 and V is TRBV2; D possibly corresponds to TRBD1 (5 bases). CDR1 and CDR2 (germline): SNHLY, FYNNEI. The CDR3 runs 16 residues. Trimming removed 0 bases at V and 3 bases at J, with 14 bases between. The CDR3, as DNA: TGTGCCAGCAGTGAAGCGCCGCGCAGGGTCGACACTGAAGCTTTCTTT. Its protein is CASSEAPRRVDTEAFF.

The rearrangement links TRBV20-1 to TRBJ1-2, with D uncertain. CDR1 and CDR2 from the germline V gene are DFQATT and SNEGSKA (reference sequence). There are 8 residues in the CDR3. The DNA for the CDR3 is TGCCGGGGATCTGGCTACACCTTC. Amino acids: CRGSGYTF.

This chain uses TRBV18 with TRBJ1-3, with a possible D match to TRBD1 (6 bases). CDR3 length: 16 residues. With 0 bases removed from V and 0 bases from J, the gap between germline ends came to 9 bases. In germline, CDR1 is KGHSH, CDR2 LQKENI. The CDR3 sequence is CASSPPGHSSGNTIYF. The CDR3 DNA is TGTGCCAGCTCACCACCGGGACATAGCTCTGGAAACACCATATATTTT.

This sequence joins TRBV30 and TRBJ1-1; possibly TRBD1 for D (5 bases). There are 14 residues in the CDR3. V was clipped by 1 base and J by 3 bases, with 12 bases between them. CDR1 is GTSNPN and CDR2 is SVGIG in the germline V gene (reference sequence). For the CDR3, the DNA is TGTGCCTGGAGTGATTGGACATCGTACACTGAAGCTTTCTTT. Its protein is CAWSDWTSYTEAFF. Using reference TRBV30 and TRBJ1-1 for the parts outside the CDR3, the full variable domain is SQTIHQWPATLVQPVGSPLSLECTVEGTSNPNLYWYRQAAGRGLQLLFYSVGIGQISSEVPQNLSASRPQDRQFILSSKKLLLSDSGFYLCAWSDWTSYTEAFFGQGTRLTVV.

The chain employs TRBV7-2 and TRBJ1-1; tentatively, D is TRBD1 (6 bases). Germline CDR1 SGHTA, CDR2 FQGNSA. The V gene lost 3 bases and the J gene lost 5 bases, with 13 bases spanning the gap. This CDR3 contains 14 residues. As DNA, the CDR3 is TGTGCCAGCAGCTTTACAGGGCTAGGGACTGAAGCTTTCTTT. Protein sequence: CASSFTGLGTEAFF.

V gene TRBV23-1 combines with J gene TRBJ1-3, with 8 bases fitting TRBD1. TRBV23-1 falls under the ORF class, with uncertain function. The CDR3 extends over 14 amino acids. The V segment lost 9 bases and the J segment 1 base; nucleotides outside the gene matches: 5. The CDR3 coding sequence is TGCGCCAGTAAGGACAGGGATTCTGGAAACACCATATATTTT. Translation gives CASKDRDSGNTIYF.

The rearrangement uses TRBV5-1 and TRBJ1-5; maybe TRBD1 (6 bases). The V end was cut by 5 bases, the J end by 3 bases, with 15 bases between. The CDR3 sequence is 15 residues long. Germline V gene sequence: CDR1 SGHRS, CDR2 YFSETQ. The CDR3 here is CASRKGDLINQPQHF. As DNA, the CDR3 is TGCGCCAGCAGGAAGGGGGACCTTATCAATCAGCCCCAGCATTTT.

This clone was seen once. The chain couples TRBV30 to TRBJ1-3; the D gene is possibly TRBD1 (6 bases). Germline assignment: CDR1 GTSNPN and CDR2 SVGIG (reference sequence). V lost 3 bases and J 0 bases, leaving 12 bases between the germline ends. The CDR3 spans 15 residues. The CDR3 is CAWSRDIRSGNTIYF. The CDR3 DNA reads as TGTGCCTGGAGCCGGGACATCCGCTCTGGAAACACCATATATTTT. The entire variable domain, with the rest obtained from reference TRBV30 and TRBJ1-3, is as follows: SQTIHQWPATLVQPVGSPLSLECTVEGTSNPNLYWYRQAAGRGLQLLFYSVGIGQISSEVPQNLSASRPQDRQFILSSKKLLLSDSGFYLCAWSRDIRSGNTIYFGEGSWLTVV.

V is TRBV5-6 and J is TRBJ1-1, with 7 bases that match TRBD1. V shed 0 bases and J 4 bases; nucleotides not matched to a gene: 9. The CDR3 contains 16 residues. Germline V gene lookup returns CDR1 SGHDT and CDR2 YYEEEE. The chain's CDR3 is CASSLGRGQMGTEAFF. The DNA of the CDR3 is TGTGCCAGCAGCTTGGGGAGGGGGCAGATGGGCACTGAAGCTTTCTTT.

V and J are TRBV6-5 and TRBJ1-1; D gene ambiguous. Germline CDR1 reads MNHEY; CDR2 reads SVGAGI. This CDR3 is built from 12 residues. V was clipped by 7 bases and J by 5 bases, with 11 bases between them. The CDR3 spells CASINSVTEAFF. The CDR3 coding sequence is TGTGCCAGCATTAACTCCGTGACTGAAGCTTTCTTT.

The chain links TRBV19 to TRBJ1-2; D not resolved. V was pared by 5 bases and J by 2 bases, with 3 bases between. Germline V gene sequence: CDR1 LNHDA, CDR2 SQIVND (reference sequence). This CDR3 is built from 11 residues. The CDR3 DNA follows: TGTGCCAGTAGTCCAAACTATGGCTACACCTTC. It is translated as CASSPNYGYTF.

The chain carries TRBV12-3 or TRBV12-4 and TRBJ1-1; D perhaps matches TRBD1 (5 bases). The CDR3 length is 13 residues. The V and J ends lost 3 bases and 5 bases respectively, with 10 bases between them. The CDR3 loop is CASSLAGGTEAFF. The CDR3 nucleotides read TGTGCCAGCAGTTTGGCGGGGGGGACTGAAGCTTTCTTT.

This clone has more than one count but fewer than ten. V and J are TRBV15 and TRBJ2-1; TRBD2 matches at 8 bases. V lost 6 bases, J lost 9 bases, and 13 bases stayed unmatched. The CDR3 contains 15 residues. Germline lookup yields CDR1 LNHNV and CDR2 YYDKDF (reference sequence). The CDR3 sequence: CATRPPGTSLGEQFF. The CDR3, as DNA: TGTGCCACCAGGCCTCCCGGGACTAGTCTAGGTGAGCAGTTCTTC.

V gene TRBV6-5 combines with J gene TRBJ1-2; no firm D call. Trimming took 2 bases from V and 1 from J, leaving 8 bases between them. CDR1 and CDR2 (germline): MNHEY, SVGAGI. The length of the CDR3 is 14 residues. CDR3 amino acids: CASSYKKGNYGYTF. The DNA of the CDR3 is TGTGCCAGCAGTTACAAAAAGGGTAACTATGGCTACACCTTC.

The chain has TRBV6-5 and TRBJ1-2; D gene ambiguous. Germline CDR1 MNHEY, CDR2 SVGAGI. V was shortened by 7 bases and J by 3 bases, with 12 bases between the two germline ends. The CDR3 covers 13 residues. The CDR3 DNA is TGTGCCAGCAAGGGTTTAGGTTACTATGGCTACACCTTC. It encodes CASKGLGYYGYTF.

V gene TRBV4-1 combines with J gene TRBJ2-3; perhaps TRBD2 as D (5 bases). This CDR3 is 15 amino acids long. Trimming removed 3 bases from V and 1 base from J, with 11 bases in between. Germline V gene data show CDR1 as MGHRA and CDR2 as YSYEKL. The DNA of the CDR3 is TGCGCCAGCAGCCAGCAGGACTTCCGCACAGATACGCAGTATTTT. It yields the protein CASSQQDFRTDTQYF.

This rearrangement joins TRBV19 to TRBJ1-3, with 8 bases matching TRBD1. The CDR3 runs to 15 residues. Germline V gene lookup returns CDR1 LNHDA and CDR2 SQIVND (reference sequence). V dropped 10 bases and J dropped 0; count of bases not matched to a gene: 8. CDR3 region: CATGQGPSSGNTIYF. The CDR3 DNA reads as TGTGCCACCGGACAGGGACCGAGCTCTGGAAACACCATATATTTT.

The J gene is TRBJ2-3, the V gene TRBV27; D is uncertain. This CDR3 comprises 16 residues. The germline V gene has CDR1 MNHEY and CDR2 SMNVEV (reference sequence). V was shortened by 4 bases and J by 4 bases, with 18 bases between the two germline ends. CDR3 sequence: CASSSLRTAQADTQYF. The CDR3 DNA reads TGTGCCAGCAGTTCCTTAAGGACGGCGCAGGCAGATACGCAGTATTTT.

The chain is built from TRBV27 and TRBJ2-3; D gene ambiguous. V was trimmed by 4 bases and J by 1 base, leaving 15 bases between them. This CDR3 spans 16 amino acids. CDR1 and CDR2 (germline): MNHEY, SMNVEV (reference sequence). The CDR3, as DNA: TGTGCCAGCAGTTCTCCCGGACGGAAAGGCACAGATACGCAGTATTTT. The encoded protein is CASSSPGRKGTDTQYF.

The gene calls are TRBV2 and TRBJ2-3; TRBD1 matches at 9 bases. This CDR3 contains 15 residues. The junction had 7 bases not matched to a gene; V was cut back by 6 bases and J by 3 bases. CDR1 SNHLY and CDR2 FYNNEI come from the germline V gene. The CDR3 coding sequence is TGTGCCAGCAGCTACAGGGGGCTGGGTACAGATACGCAGTATTTT. Amino acid sequence: CASSYRGLGTDTQYF.

The chain has TRBV29-1 and TRBJ1-1; D unclear. Germline lookup yields CDR1 SQVTM and CDR2 ANQGSEA. This CDR3 has 10 amino acids. With 0 bases removed from V and 14 bases from J, the gap between germline ends came to 10 bases. CDR3 region: CSVEDGQPFF. The CDR3 DNA follows: TGCAGCGTTGAAGATGGGCAGCCGTTCTTT.

This rearrangement joins TRBV5-4 to TRBJ1-1; TRBD1 is a possible D gene (5 bases). CDR1 is SGHNT and CDR2 is YYREEE in the germline V gene (reference sequence). V lost 0 bases, J lost 0 bases, and 12 bases lay in between. The CDR3 covers 16 residues. The DNA for the CDR3 is TGTGCCAGCAGCTTGGGCCAGGGTGGTGTGAACACTGAAGCTTTCTTT. Encoded protein: CASSLGQGGVNTEAFF.

V gene TRBV20-1 combines with J gene TRBJ2-1; TRBD1 aligns across 9 bases. This CDR3 region has 11 residues. Losses at the gene ends were 6 bases for V and 7 bases for J; bases not matched to a gene: 1. CDR1 is DFQATT and CDR2 is SNEGSKA in the germline V gene (reference sequence). The CDR3 nucleotides read TGCAGTGCCGGACAGGGGAATGAGCAGTTCTTC. This sequence encodes CSAGQGNEQFF.

The chain couples TRBV27 to TRBJ1-1; D is undetermined. V lost 6 bases and J 0 bases, leaving 14 bases between the germline ends. Per the germline V gene, CDR1 is MNHEY and CDR2 is SMNVEV (reference sequence). The CDR3 is made up of 15 amino acids. DNA for the CDR3: TGTGCCAGCAGGAACACGTACCCATTGAACACTGAAGCTTTCTTT. Protein: CASRNTYPLNTEAFF.

The chain couples TRBV6-2 or TRBV6-3 to TRBJ1-1; no reliable D call. This CDR3 has 13 amino acids. V lost 4 bases to trimming and J lost 5 bases, with 11 bases between them. The germline V gene encodes CDR1 MNHEY and CDR2 SVGEGT. CDR3: CASSLVGRTEAFF. The CDR3 region has the DNA TGTGCCAGCAGTTTAGTAGGGAGAACTGAAGCTTTCTTT.

This chain joins TRBV7-2 and TRBJ1-4; 11 bases agree with TRBD1. The V gene's germline CDR1 is SGHTA and CDR2 FQGNSA. V was clipped by 3 bases and J by 6 bases; unmatched bases: 3. The CDR3 is 15 amino acids. CDR3 residues: CASSFGTGGHEKLFF. DNA of the CDR3: TGTGCCAGCAGCTTTGGGACAGGGGGACATGAAAAACTGTTTTTT.

As to this clone: At the DNA level, this CDR3 is encoded by other sequences in the same sample as well. This chain uses TRBV5-1 with TRBJ2-5; no definite D call. This CDR3 contains 12 residues. V was clipped by 0 bases and J by 4 bases, with 4 bases between them. Germline V gene lookup returns CDR1 SGHRS and CDR2 YFSETQ. CDR3 protein: CASSLGRETQYF. The CDR3 DNA is TGCGCCAGCAGCTTGGGTCGAGAGACCCAGTACTTC.